Following are 24 T cell receptor beta chains from one sample sequenced in a study of blood T cell repertoires in COVID-19. The protocol was immunoSEQ multiplex PCR, while the TCRdb copy is restricted to in-frame clones and leaves out a portion. The sample has roughly 35,000 clones, about nine tenths seen once. Sequenced material: peripheral blood. These receptors were obtained from a man in his 70s with acute or convalescent COVID-19.

The chain links TRBV29-1 to TRBJ2-5; 14 nucleotides align to TRBD2. The CDR3 loop spans 17 amino acids. With 5 bases clipped from V and 5 bases from J, the junction kept 13 bases outside the gene matches. The germline gives CDR1 SQVTM, CDR2 ANQGSEA. CDR3 loop: CSVCDPGLAGGYETQYF. The CDR3, as DNA: TGCAGCGTTTGCGACCCTGGACTAGCGGGAGGCTATGAGACCCAGTACTTC.

The chain combines TRBV18 with TRBJ1-5; 8 nucleotides line up with TRBD1. This CDR3 is built from 17 residues. V lost 4 bases to trimming and J lost 0 bases; unmatched junction nucleotides: 8. Germline V gene lookup returns CDR1 KGHSH and CDR2 LQKENI. The DNA of the CDR3 is TGTGCCAGCTCACACGACAGGGGAGGGGATAGCAATCAGCCCCAGCATTTT. It yields the protein CASSHDRGGDSNQPQHF.

The chain couples TRBV6-5 to TRBJ2-3, with a tentative D call TRBD1 (5 bases). CDR3 size: 13 residues. In germline, CDR1 is MNHEY, CDR2 SVGAGI. V was trimmed by 2 bases and J by 8 bases, leaving 11 bases between them. CDR3 DNA sequence: TGTGCCAGCAGTTACGATCGTAGGGGTACGCAGTATTTT. It yields the protein CASSYDRRGTQYF.

The V call is TRBV9, the J call TRBJ2-3, with D perhaps matching TRBD2 (5 bases). This CDR3 has 17 amino acids. V gave up 0 bases and J gave up 7 bases, with 21 bases separating them. Germline CDR1 reads SGDLS; CDR2 reads YYNGEE. CDR3 in DNA: TGTGCCAGCAGCGTAGCTACTAGTCGGGCCGCCCAATATACGCAGTATTTT. This translates into CASSVATSRAAQYTQYF.

The chain combines TRBV19 with TRBJ2-7, with TRBD2 matching 9 bases. CDR1 and CDR2 from the germline V gene are LNHDA and SQIVND (reference sequence). CDR3 length equals 16 residues. After removal of 3 bases from V and 4 bases from J, the junction contained 10 bases not matched to a gene. The CDR3, as DNA: TGTGCCAGTAGTATTATGGCGGGAGGGCCCGTATACGAGCAGTACTTC. Translation: CASSIMAGGPVYEQYF.

This chain connects TRBV7-9 to TRBJ1-6; 8 bases map to TRBD1. The length of the CDR3 is 13 residues. Trimming cost V 6 bases and J 8 bases; bases outside gene matches: 3. Germline lookup yields CDR1 SEHNR and CDR2 FQNEAQ (reference sequence). The CDR3 is CASSPTGDSPLHF. CDR3 coding DNA: TGTGCCAGCAGTCCGACAGGGGATTCACCCCTCCACTTT.

The rearrangement uses TRBV27 and TRBJ2-7, with TRBD1 matching over 8 bases. With V trimmed by 4 bases and J by 6 bases, 5 bases remained unmatched. Germline V lookup: CDR1 MNHEY, CDR2 SMNVEV (reference sequence). The CDR3 spans 13 residues. This CDR3 reads CASSYQGASEQYF. The CDR3 coding sequence is TGTGCCAGCAGTTATCAGGGGGCGTCCGAGCAGTACTTC.

The sample holds one count of this clone. The chain uses TRBV28 and TRBJ2-7, with 8 bases matching TRBD2. From germline, CDR1 is MDHEN and CDR2 SYDVKM. With V trimmed by 5 bases and J by 3 bases, 6 bases remained unmatched. CDR3 length equals 14 residues. Here the CDR3 reads CASSPERELYEQYF. The CDR3 DNA follows: TGTGCCAGCAGTCCCGAGCGGGAGCTCTACGAGCAGTACTTC.

The rearrangement links TRBV11-3 to TRBJ2-2; D is possibly TRBD2 (5 bases). V was shortened by 5 bases and J by 4 bases, with 11 bases between the two germline ends. Germline V gene lookup returns CDR1 SGHNT and CDR2 YENEEA. This CDR3 spans 14 amino acids. In DNA form, the CDR3 reads TGTGCCAGCAGCCCCCTCGGGGTCACCGGGGAGCTGTTTTTT. Its protein product is CASSPLGVTGELFF.

This chain links TRBV27 with TRBJ2-3, with D hard to call. Germline V CDR1 and CDR2: MNHEY, SMNVEV (reference sequence). The CDR3 spans 20 residues. Trimming stripped 4 bases from V and 0 bases from J, with 26 bases between. The CDR3 loop is CASSSRHPGLIISSTDTQYF. The DNA for the CDR3 is TGTGCCAGCAGTTCGCGACACCCTGGCCTTATTATTTCTAGCACAGATACGCAGTATTTT.

This chain uses TRBV7-2 with TRBJ2-2; 10 bases line up with TRBD2. This CDR3 spans 15 amino acids. V gave up 4 bases and J gave up 6 bases; unmatched junction bases: 5. CDR1 and CDR2 (germline): SGHTA, FQGNSA. CDR3 region: CASSWLTSGPGELFF. The DNA of the CDR3 is TGTGCCAGCAGCTGGCTGACTAGCGGGCCCGGGGAGCTGTTTTTT. Full variable domain (remainder filled in from reference TRBV7-2 and TRBJ2-2): GAGVSQSPSNKVTEKGKDVELRCDPISGHTALYWYRQSLGQGLEFLIYFQGNSAPDKSGLPSDRFSAERTGGSVSTLTIQRTQQEDSAVYLCASSWLTSGPGELFFGEGSRLTVL.

This rearrangement joins TRBV11-1 to TRBJ2-3; 13 bases fit TRBD2. Trimming at V came to 3 bases and at J to 2 bases, leaving 2 bases not matched to a gene. Per germline, CDR1 SGHAT and CDR2 FQDESV (reference sequence). This CDR3 is 16 amino acids long. As DNA, the CDR3 is TGTGCCAGCAGCTTGGGACTAGCGGGATCCACAGATACGCAGTATTTT. Amino acids: CASSLGLAGSTDTQYF.

The chain links TRBV7-9 to TRBJ1-1, with unresolved D. CDR3 length: 12 residues. Trimming pared 6 bases from V and 0 bases from J, leaving 5 bases between. Germline V gene sequence: CDR1 SEHNR, CDR2 FQNEAQ (reference sequence). DNA of the CDR3: TGTGCCAGCAGTCAGATGAACACTGAAGCTTTCTTT. Translating it yields CASSQMNTEAFF.

The V call is TRBV6-5, the J call TRBJ1-3, with TRBD1 identical over 7 bases. The V gene end was trimmed by 6 bases and the J gene end by 4 bases; junction bases not matched to a gene: 6. The CDR3 covers 14 residues. From germline, CDR1 is MNHEY and CDR2 SVGAGI. The CDR3 DNA sequence: TGTGCCAGCAGCCGACAGGGATCAGGAAACACCATATATTTT. It specifies CASSRQGSGNTIYF.

The rearrangement links TRBV3-1 (or the pseudogene TRBV3-2) to TRBJ2-7, with D maybe TRBD1 (6 bases). Germline V gene lookup returns CDR1 LGHDT and CDR2 YNNKEL (reference sequence). Trimming removed 3 bases from V and 0 bases from J, with 15 bases in between. This CDR3 has 16 residues. CDR3 region: CASSQIGQRSSYEQYF. The CDR3 nucleotides are TGTGCCAGCAGCCAGATCGGACAGCGTAGCTCCTACGAGCAGTACTTC.

A few counts support this clone. The chain carries TRBV7-8 and TRBJ1-6; no firm D call. V lost 2 bases and J lost 8, with 13 bases in between. Per germline, CDR1 SGHVS and CDR2 FQNEAQ. The CDR3 is 15 amino acids. The CDR3 nucleotides are TGTGCCAGCAGCTTAATGGCCCAGGAACATTCACCCCTCCACTTT. It yields the protein CASSLMAQEHSPLHF.

This clone was found once. The chain joins TRBV6-4 to TRBJ1-2; D gene unclear. The length of the CDR3 is 12 residues. Germline V gene data show CDR1 as MRHNA and CDR2 as SNTAGT. V shed 7 bases and J shed 8 bases, with 14 bases lying between them. CDR3 in amino acids: CASKPPGGGYTF. CDR3 nucleotide sequence: TGTGCCAGCAAACCTCCGGGAGGGGGCTACACCTTC.

The chain has TRBV7-9 and TRBJ2-7, with D hard to call. The CDR3 totals 12 residues. Trimming took off 2 bases at V and 4 bases at J, with 6 bases between the two ends. CDR1 and CDR2 (germline): SEHNR, FQNEAQ (reference sequence). DNA of the CDR3: TGTGCCAGCAGCTTATACGGGTACGAGCAGTACTTC. This gives the protein CASSLYGYEQYF.

This chain uses TRBV29-1 with TRBJ2-1; weak D call: TRBD2 (6 bases). Germline lookup yields CDR1 SQVTM and CDR2 ANQGSEA. Trimming cost V 5 bases and J 8 bases, with 16 bases left between them. This CDR3 contains 13 residues. The CDR3 coding sequence is TGCAGCGTTTGGTCGGGAGTGAGCGATGAGCAGTTCTTC. Translated: CSVWSGVSDEQFF.

The chain recombines TRBV5-1 with TRBJ2-1; TRBD2 matches at 10 bases. Germline values: CDR1 SGHRS, CDR2 YFSETQ. CDR3 length: 18 amino acids. V lost 1 base and J lost 3; bases outside the gene matches: 10. In DNA, the CDR3 is TGCGCCAGCAGCTTGTTGCCCCGGGCTAGCGGGAGCTACAATGAGCAGTTCTTC. It yields the protein CASSLLPRASGSYNEQFF.

The rearrangement links TRBV24-1 to TRBJ1-1; 9 bases map to TRBD1. V lost 5 bases, J lost 9 bases, and 3 bases stayed unmatched. CDR1 KGHDR and CDR2 SFDVKD come from the germline V gene. This CDR3 is 12 amino acids long. The CDR3 reads CATSGDRGKAFF. The DNA for the CDR3 is TGTGCCACCAGTGGAGACAGGGGGAAAGCTTTCTTT.

This chain links TRBV7-2 with TRBJ1-5, with D unresolved. V gave up 2 bases and J gave up 3 bases, with 11 bases separating them. The CDR3 runs to 15 residues. CDR1 is SGHTA, CDR2 FQGNSA, per germline. CDR3 amino acids: CASSLSGRNNQPQHF. CDR3 in DNA: TGTGCCAGCAGCTTATCCGGCAGGAACAATCAGCCCCAGCATTTT.

The chain joins TRBV4-2 to TRBJ2-7, with 11 bases lining up with TRBD2. Trimming took 4 bases from V and 3 from J; bases not matched to a gene: 5. CDR3 length: 15 residues. Per the germline V gene, CDR1 is LGHNA and CDR2 is YNFKEQ. CDR3 sequence: CASSLRLAGNYEQYF. The CDR3 bases are TGTGCCAGCAGCCTTAGACTAGCGGGGAACTACGAGCAGTACTTC.

CDR3 sequence reads: CASSLDRVMNGYTF. The CDR3 DNA sequence: TGTGCCAGCAGCTTAGACAGGGTCATGAACGGCTACACCTTC. The chain couples TRBV7-2 to TRBJ1-2, with TRBD1 as a possible D gene (6 bases). V gave up 1 base and J gave up 8 bases, with 14 bases separating them. The CDR3 is 14 residues long. Germline V gene data show CDR1 as SGHTA and CDR2 as FQGNSA. Looking up the rest from reference TRBV7-2 and TRBJ1-2 gives the full variable domain: GAGVSQSPSNKVTEKGKDVELRCDPISGHTALYWYRQSLGQGLEFLIYFQGNSAPDKSGLPSDRFSAERTGGSVSTLTIQRTQQEDSAVYLCASSLDRVMNGYTFGSGTRLTVV.